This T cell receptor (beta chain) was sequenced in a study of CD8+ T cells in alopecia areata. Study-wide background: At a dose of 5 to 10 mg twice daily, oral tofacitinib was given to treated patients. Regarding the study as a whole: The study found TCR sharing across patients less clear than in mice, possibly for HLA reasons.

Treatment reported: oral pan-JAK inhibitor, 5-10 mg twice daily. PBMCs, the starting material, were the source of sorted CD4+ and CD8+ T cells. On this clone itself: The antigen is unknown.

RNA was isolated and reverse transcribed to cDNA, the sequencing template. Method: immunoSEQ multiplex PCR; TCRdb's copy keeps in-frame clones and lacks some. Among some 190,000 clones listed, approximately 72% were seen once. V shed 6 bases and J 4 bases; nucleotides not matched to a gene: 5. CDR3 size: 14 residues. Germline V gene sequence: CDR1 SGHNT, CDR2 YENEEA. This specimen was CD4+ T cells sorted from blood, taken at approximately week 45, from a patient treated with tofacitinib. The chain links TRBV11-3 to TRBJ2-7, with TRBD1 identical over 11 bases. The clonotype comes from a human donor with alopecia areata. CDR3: CASRPGQGEYEQYF. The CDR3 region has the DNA TGTGCCAGCAGGCCGGGACAGGGGGAGTACGAGCAGTACTTC. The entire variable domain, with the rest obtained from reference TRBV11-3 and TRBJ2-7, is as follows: EAGVVQSPRYKIIEKKQPVAFWCNPISGHNTLYWYLQNLGQGPELLIRYENEEAVDDSQLPKDRFSAERLKGVDSTLKIQPAELGDSAVYLCASRPGQGEYEQYFGPGTRLTVT.